These T cell receptor beta chains were read from a single sample in a study of T cells in Graves' hyperthyroidism and ophthalmopathy. MiXCR was run by TCRdb on the multiplex PCR reads, yielding one entry per CDR3 protein. The sample contains about 620,000 distinct CDR3 sequences, 15% to 20% of which appear only once. Sequenced material: blood. The receptors shown here come from a woman aged 25 to 39 with Graves' hyperthyroidism. Each CDR3 is given without its conserved first and last residue. The D gene is left open where the match is weak. Some rows have no size entry. The others give once, few or many, or a class for an expanded clone.

CDR3aa | abundance | d_gene | j_gene | v_gene
ASSRDRLNEQF | . | TRBD1 | TRBJ2-1 | TRBV6-1
AISESQVPQKETQY | few | . | TRBJ2-5 | TRBV10-3
SARPPGLAGGVAYNEQF | many | TRBD2 | TRBJ2-1 | TRBV20-1
ASSVLAGDSTDTQY | many | TRBD2 | TRBJ2-3 | TRBV6-1
SASPNLLGETQY | many | . | TRBJ2-5 | TRBV20-1
ASNAVGSSYNEQF | many | . | TRBJ2-1 | TRBV28
SAWKDIQY | many | . | TRBJ2-4 | TRBV20-1
ASSSLNQNRGRRETQY | . | TRBD1 | TRBJ2-5 | TRBV5-6
ASSLLRQTHEQF | few | . | TRBJ2-1 | TRBV28
ASSPSYGEDQPQH | . | . | TRBJ1-5 | TRBV18
ASSPRPGQGINQPQH | few | TRBD1 | TRBJ1-5 | TRBV5-1
SARDPGLAGGWEQY | many | TRBD2 | TRBJ2-7 | TRBV20-1
ATSDSRVGNYGYT | . | . | TRBJ1-2 | TRBV24-1
SARDFLAREQY | many | . | TRBJ2-7 | TRBV20-1
ASSQEVAAFLHEQY | . | . | TRBJ2-7 | TRBV4-1
ASSAAVQETQY | . | . | TRBJ2-5 | TRBV9
ASTPNSLNYGYT | few | . | TRBJ1-2 | TRBV12-3/TRBV12-4
ASSFIQGVAEAF | . | . | TRBJ1-1 | TRBV12-3/TRBV12-4
ASSYNSNYGYT | many | . | TRBJ1-2 | TRBV6-6
ASVDTGELF | many | . | TRBJ2-2 | TRBV5-1
ASSPWTGQTEAF | . | TRBD1 | TRBJ1-1 | TRBV27
ASSADSRRTQY | . | . | TRBJ2-5 | TRBV19
ASSYSADRGTDTQY | few | . | TRBJ2-3 | TRBV6-2/TRBV6-3
ASSWGTSGFYEQY | many | TRBD2 | TRBJ2-7 | TRBV28
ASSLRGLETQY | few | TRBD1 | TRBJ2-5 | TRBV28
AISGQTGSYEQY | few | . | TRBJ2-7 | TRBV10-3
ASSEQGEQY | many | TRBD1 | TRBJ2-7 | TRBV28
ASSLYWDGELF | few | . | TRBJ2-2 | TRBV5-6
ASSQDIYGYT | many | . | TRBJ1-2 | TRBV3-1
ASSPVDSASSPLH | few | . | TRBJ1-6 | TRBV18
ASSIDPNTEAF | many | . | TRBJ1-1 | TRBV7-8
ASSPSTSKSYNEQF | . | TRBD2 | TRBJ2-1 | TRBV18
SAPGLALSTDTQY | many | TRBD2 | TRBJ2-3 | TRBV20-1
ASSSDRVYDIQY | . | TRBD1 | TRBJ2-4 | TRBV5-8
ASSSTTGFYPHQVNQPQH | many | TRBD1 | TRBJ1-5 | TRBV28
ASRRRAGDKGGNQPQH | many | . | TRBJ1-5 | TRBV28
ASSPVAADNEQF | many | . | TRBJ2-1 | TRBV3-1
ASNIPGLGNEQF | . | TRBD2 | TRBJ2-1 | TRBV12-3/TRBV12-4
SARLLRHLNTEAF | few | . | TRBJ1-1 | TRBV20-1
ASSHRRLNVRRGEQF | many | . | TRBJ2-1 | TRBV11-3
ASTWGSNQPQH | . | . | TRBJ1-5 | TRBV12-3/TRBV12-4
ASSQNQGEETQY | many | TRBD1 | TRBJ2-5 | TRBV4-3